This TCR beta chain came from a study of blood T cell repertoires in COVID-19. Whole-study context: T cells, B-cell-depleted T cells, or PBMCs provided the cDNA or gDNA that served as material.

The method was immunoSEQ multiplex PCR; TCRdb's version includes in-frame clones alone and lacks a portion of them. The sample holds under 350,000 clones, around 84% seen once. CDR1 is SGHVS and CDR2 is FNYEAQ in the germline V gene. The CDR3 totals 17 residues. J lost 4 bases, V lost 0 bases, and 10 bases had no gene match. Across roughly 25 US areas, participants ranged in age from about 18 to 100 years. The chain links TRBV7-6 to TRBJ2-7; 9 bases align to TRBD1. The sequencing sample was made of PBMCs or T cells enriched from blood (not recorded which). The clonotype was recovered from a man under 40 who had recovered from COVID-19. CDR3 loop: CASSLATGQGGGYEQYF. The CDR3 nucleotides read TGTGCCAGCAGCTTAGCGACGGGACAGGGTGGCGGGTACGAGCAGTACTTC.